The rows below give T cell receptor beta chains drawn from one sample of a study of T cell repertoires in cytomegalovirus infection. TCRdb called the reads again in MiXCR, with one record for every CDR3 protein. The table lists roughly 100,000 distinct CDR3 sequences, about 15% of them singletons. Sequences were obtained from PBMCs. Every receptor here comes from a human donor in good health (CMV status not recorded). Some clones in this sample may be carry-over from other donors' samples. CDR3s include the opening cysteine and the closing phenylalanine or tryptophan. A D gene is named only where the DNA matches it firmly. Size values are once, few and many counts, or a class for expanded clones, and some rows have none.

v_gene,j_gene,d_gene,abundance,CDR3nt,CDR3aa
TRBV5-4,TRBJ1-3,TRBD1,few,TGTGCCAGCAGCTCGGGGGGGACAGGGCGACGCTCTGGAAACACCATATATTTT,CASSSGGTGRRSGNTIYF
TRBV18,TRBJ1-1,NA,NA,TGTGTCAGCTCACCAGCCAGGGGCAACACTGAAGCTTTCTTT,CVSSPARGNTEAFF
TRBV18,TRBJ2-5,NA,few,TGTGCCAGCTCAGAGACCCAAGAGACCCAGTACTTC,CASSETQETQYF
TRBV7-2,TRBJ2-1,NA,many,TGTGCCAGCAGCTTGACAACCACCCTTCTCTACAATGAGCAGTTCTTC,CASSLTTTLLYNEQFF
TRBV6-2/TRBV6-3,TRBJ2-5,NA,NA,TGTGCCAGCATGGAAAGGGAGACCCAGTACTTC,CASMERETQYF
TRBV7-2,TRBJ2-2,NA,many,TGTGCCAGCAGCTACCAGGTTGTGACCGGGGAGCTGTTTTTT,CASSYQVVTGELFF
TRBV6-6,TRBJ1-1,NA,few,TGTGCCAGCAGCGGGGGGGGGAACACTGAAGCTTTCTTT,CASSGGGNTEAFF
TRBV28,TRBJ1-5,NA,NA,TGTGCCAGCAGTTCGGATCAGCCCCAGCATTTT,CASSSDQPQHF
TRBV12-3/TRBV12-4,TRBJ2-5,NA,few,TGTGCCAGCAGTCCAAACCGTGGTGGAGAGACCCAGTACTTC,CASSPNRGGETQYF
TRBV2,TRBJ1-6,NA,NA,TGTGCCAGCAGTGCCGCCAATAATTCACCCCTCCACTTT,CASSAANNSPLHF
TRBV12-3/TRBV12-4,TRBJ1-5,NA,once,TGTGCCAGCAGCCCTTCTAGCAATCAGCCCCCGCATTTT,CASSPSSNQPPHF
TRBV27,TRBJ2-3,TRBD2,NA,TGTGCCAGCAGACCAGTCTGGGCGGGGGTGCGAGGAGATACGCAGTATTTT,CASRPVWAGVRGDTQYF
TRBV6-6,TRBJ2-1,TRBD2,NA,TGTGCCAGCAGGGAGAGGGCTAGCGGGGGGTCCTACAATGAGCAGTTCTTC,CASRERASGGSYNEQFF
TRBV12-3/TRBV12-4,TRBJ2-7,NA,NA,TGTGCCAGCAGTTTAATGGGGGAAACCTACGAGCAGTACTTC,CASSLMGETYEQYF
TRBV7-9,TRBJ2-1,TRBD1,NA,TGTGCCAGCAGCCTACAACTACTACGGACAGGTTTAAAGTACAATGAGCAGTTCTTC,CASSLQLLRTGLKYNEQFF
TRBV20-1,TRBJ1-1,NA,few,TGCAGTGCCTCACGGGTCACTGAAGCTTTCTTT,CSASRVTEAFF
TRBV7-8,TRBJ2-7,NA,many,TGTGCCAGCAGCCCCTCCCCTGGGGGGGCCGGCGAGCAGTACTTC,CASSPSPGGAGEQYF
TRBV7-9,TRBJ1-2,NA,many,TGTGCCAGCAGCCCGCACCTGGGCCAGATAAGCGCCCAGGTTAAGGATGGCTACACCTTC,CASSPHLGQISAQVKDGYTF
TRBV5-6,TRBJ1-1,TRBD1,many,TGTGCCAGCAGCTTGACGGGACAGCTGAACACTGAAGCTTTCTTT,CASSLTGQLNTEAFF
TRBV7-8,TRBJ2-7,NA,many,TGTGCCAGCAGCTTATCGGGGCTACTGACCTACGAGCAGTACTTC,CASSLSGLLTYEQYF
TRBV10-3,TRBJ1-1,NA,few,TGTGCCATCAGTGAGCAGAGCTTGAACACTGAAGCTTTCTTT,CAISEQSLNTEAFF
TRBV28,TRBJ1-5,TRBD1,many,TGTGCCAGCAGAGACAGGGGGAATCAGCCCCAGCATTTT,CASRDRGNQPQHF
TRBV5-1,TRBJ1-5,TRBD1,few,TGCGCCAGCAGCTTGGCCGGACAGGGTGGGCAGCCCCAGCATTTT,CASSLAGQGGQPQHF
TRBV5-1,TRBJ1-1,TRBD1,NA,TGCGCCAGCAGCTGGGAGGCAGGGGGGAACACTGAAGCTTTCTTT,CASSWEAGGNTEAFF
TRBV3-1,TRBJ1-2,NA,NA,TGTGCCAGCAGCCAAGAGCGGAGCTATGGCTACACCTTC,CASSQERSYGYTF
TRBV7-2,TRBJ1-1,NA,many,TGTGCCAGCAGCCCGCAGGGAGGATTCACTGAAGCTTTCTTT,CASSPQGGFTEAFF
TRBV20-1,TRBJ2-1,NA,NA,TGCAGTGCTAGAAGTATCGGAGCCCGCTCCTACAATGAGCAGTTCTTC,CSARSIGARSYNEQFF
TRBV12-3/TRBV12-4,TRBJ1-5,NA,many,TGTGCCAGCAGTTTGACACAAGATCAGCCCCAGCATTTT,CASSLTQDQPQHF
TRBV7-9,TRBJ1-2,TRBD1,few,TGTGCCAGCAGCCTACCGGGACAGGGACGTTCTAACTATGGCTACACCTTC,CASSLPGQGRSNYGYTF
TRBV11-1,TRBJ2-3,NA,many,TGTGCCAGCAGCTTCAGGCCGTGGAACACAGATACGCAGTATTTT,CASSFRPWNTDTQYF
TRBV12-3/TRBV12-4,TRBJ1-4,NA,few,TGTGCCAGCAGTCCTCACCGGACAGCAGAAAAACTGTTTTTT,CASSPHRTAEKLFF
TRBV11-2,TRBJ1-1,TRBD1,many,TGTGCCAGCAGCTCCAACAGGGGACGGACTGAAGCTTTCTTT,CASSSNRGRTEAFF
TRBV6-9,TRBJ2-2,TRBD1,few,TGTGCCAGCAGTTACATTTCGAGACAGGGTAACACCGGGGAGCTGTTTTTT,CASSYISRQGNTGELFF
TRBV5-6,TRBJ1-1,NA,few,TGTGCCAGCAGCTTGGCCGGGGGTCCGAACACTGAAGCTTTCTTT,CASSLAGGPNTEAFF
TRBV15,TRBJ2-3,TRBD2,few,TGTGCCACCGGGGGGGTCACAGATACGCAGTATTTT,CATGGVTDTQYF
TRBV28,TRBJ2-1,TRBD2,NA,TGTGCCAGCAGTTCCGGACTAGCGGGGGGGACTGAGCAGTTCTTC,CASSSGLAGGTEQFF
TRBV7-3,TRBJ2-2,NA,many,TGTGCCAGCAGCTTAATGGTCCAGACAACCGGGGAGCTGTTTTTT,CASSLMVQTTGELFF
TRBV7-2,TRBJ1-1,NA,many,TGTGCCAGCAGCTTAGACAGAAACACTGAAGCTTTCTTT,CASSLDRNTEAFF
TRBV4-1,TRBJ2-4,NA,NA,TGTGCCAGCAGCCAGGGCCGGATAGCCAAAAACATTCAGTACTTC,CASSQGRIAKNIQYF
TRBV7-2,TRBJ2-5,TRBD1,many,TGTGCCAGCAGCAACCCTCAGGGGCAGGGGGCTTTCGGGGCCCAGTACTTC,CASSNPQGQGAFGAQYF
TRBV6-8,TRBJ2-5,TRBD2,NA,TGTGCCAGCAGCATTCGGACTAGCGGGGGGGCACGAGAGACCCAGTACTTC,CASSIRTSGGARETQYF
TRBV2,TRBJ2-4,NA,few,TGTGCCAGCATTCCGTTCGACAAAAACATTCAGTACTTC,CASIPFDKNIQYF
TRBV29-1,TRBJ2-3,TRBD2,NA,TGCAGCGCCGATAGCGGGGTCAACACAGATACGCAGTATTTT,CSADSGVNTDTQYF
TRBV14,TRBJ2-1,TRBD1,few,TGTGCCAGCAGCCAAAGAGTAAACAGGGGGAACAATGAGCAGTTCTTC,CASSQRVNRGNNEQFF
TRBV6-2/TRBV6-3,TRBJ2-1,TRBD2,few,TGTGCCAGCAGCTCCGGGACTAGTAGTGATGAGCAGTTCTTC,CASSSGTSSDEQFF
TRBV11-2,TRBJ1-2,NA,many,TGTGCCAGCAGCCTGGGGCTTGCTGACTATGGCTACACCTTC,CASSLGLADYGYTF
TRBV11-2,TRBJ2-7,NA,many,TGTGCCAGCAGCTTAGCTGGGGGGCCCTCCTACGAGCAGTACTTC,CASSLAGGPSYEQYF
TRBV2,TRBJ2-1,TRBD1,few,TGTGCCAGCAGACATCCCGGGACAGGGGGCTACAATGAGCAGTTCTTC,CASRHPGTGGYNEQFF
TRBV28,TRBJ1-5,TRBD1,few,TGTGCCAGCAGGCAAGCAGGGGGAAGGGGCAATCAGCCCCAGCATTTT,CASRQAGGRGNQPQHF
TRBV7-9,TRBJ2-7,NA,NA,TGTGCCAGCAGCTTGGCGTGGGTCAACTACGAGCAGTACTTC,CASSLAWVNYEQYF
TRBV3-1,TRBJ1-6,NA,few,TGTGCCAGCAGTCACAGTGACTATAATTCACCCCTCCACTTT,CASSHSDYNSPLHF
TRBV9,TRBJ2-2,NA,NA,TGTGCCAGCAGCGGGCCTAGTGATCGACCGAACACCGGGGAGCTGTTTTTT,CASSGPSDRPNTGELFF
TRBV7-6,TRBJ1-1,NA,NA,TGTGCCAGCAGCAGCGAACTGAGCACTGAAGCTTTCTTT,CASSSELSTEAFF
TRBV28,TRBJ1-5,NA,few,TGTGCCAGCAGTAGGACCGATCAGCCCCAGCATTTT,CASSRTDQPQHF
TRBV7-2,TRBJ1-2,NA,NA,TGTGCCAGCAGCTTCGGTACCTCTTATGGTGTCACCTTC,CASSFGTSYGVTF